This T cell receptor (beta chain) is drawn from a study of OX40 agonist ivuxolimab in advanced cancers. For the study at large: The eligibility criteria allowed prior anti-PD-1, anti-PD-L1 or anti-CTLA-4 therapy, and 40% had some.

Sequenced by immunoSEQ multiplex PCR; TCRdb stores in-frame clones only, minus some. The sample records over 85,000 clones, less than 95% being singletons. Study-wide results and caveats: Clones of CD4+ and CD8+ blood T cells grew by week 6 at doses of 0.1 to 3.0 mg/kg. Some patients who did not respond also had low normalized T-cell clonal expansion.

Regarding this clone: As yet, its antigen is unknown.

The CDR3 totals 15 residues. Germline lookup yields CDR1 SGDLS and CDR2 YYNGEE. V dropped 4 bases and J dropped 2 bases, with 13 bases sitting between them. The clonotype was recovered from an adult with an advanced solid tumor such as melanoma, head and neck, liver or kidney cancer. The sample in question was CD4+ or CD8+ T cells sorted from blood, obtained in a trial of the OX40 agonist ivuxolimab. The chain has TRBV9 and TRBJ2-1, with D perhaps matching TRBD1 or TRBD2 (5 bases each). The CDR3: CASSLGTGPYNEQFF. The CDR3 DNA follows: TGTGCCAGCAGCCTCGGGACCGGTCCCTACAATGAGCAGTTCTTC.